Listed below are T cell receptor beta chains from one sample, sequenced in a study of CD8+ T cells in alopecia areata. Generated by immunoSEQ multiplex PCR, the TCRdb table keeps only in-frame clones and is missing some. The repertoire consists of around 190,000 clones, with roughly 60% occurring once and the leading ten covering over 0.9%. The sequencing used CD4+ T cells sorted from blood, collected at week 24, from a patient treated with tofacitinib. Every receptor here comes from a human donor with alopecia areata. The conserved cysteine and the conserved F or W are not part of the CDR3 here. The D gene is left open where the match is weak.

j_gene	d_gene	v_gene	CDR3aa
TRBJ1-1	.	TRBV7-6	ASSQTLNTEAF
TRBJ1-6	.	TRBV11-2	ASSLGGLYNSPLH
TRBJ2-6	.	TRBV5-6	ASSLTGSGANVLT
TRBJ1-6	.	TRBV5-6	ASSLAQGRSNSPLH
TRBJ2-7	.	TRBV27	ASSYSPGSFSEQY
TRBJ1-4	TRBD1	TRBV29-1	SVERTGMGEKLF
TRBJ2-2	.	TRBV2	ASSEGGVQDTGELF
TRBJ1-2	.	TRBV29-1	SVDARGNYGYT
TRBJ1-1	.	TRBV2	ATSRDGRENTEAF
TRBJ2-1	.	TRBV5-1	ASTEGSGYNEQF
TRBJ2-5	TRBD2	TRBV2	ASSQLAGGQETQY
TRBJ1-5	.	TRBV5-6	ASSPGGGTDSNQPQH